The clone carrying this TCR beta chain was detected a few times. Its matching antigen is unknown. Clones were sequenced by immunoSEQ multiplex PCR, and TCRdb holds only the in-frame ones, with some missing. The sample shows about 46,000 clones, about four fifths of them seen only once. Using viral peptide pools, the ViraFEST assay grew out antigen-specific CD4+ T cells prior to sequencing. Researchers isolated CD4+ T cells once 9 to 11 days of culture had elapsed. Every participant took two doses of the BNT162b2 or mRNA-1273 vaccine. Nobody among the vaccine recipients had prior SARS-CoV-2 infection (nucleocapsid antibodies were negative). With 8.5 to 10 ug/ml peptides and 7.5 to 10 IU/ml IL-2, around 2.1 million PBMC per well were cultured. In the cultures, half the medium was exchanged for IL-2 medium on days 3 and 7. This sample was included in a study of vaccination effects on CD4 cells after COVID-19.

CDR1 is KGHSH and CDR2 is LQKENI in the germline V gene. V was clipped by 1 base and J by 7 bases, with 17 bases between them. The CDR3 sequence is 15 residues long. J is TRBJ2-7 and V is TRBV18, with D perhaps matching TRBD2 (7 bases). The receptor's source is a human donor who received a COVID-19 vaccine. The specimen was CD4+ T cells from PBMCs cultured with HCoV-OC43 spike peptides, collected after COVID-19 vaccination. Described subset: HCoV-OC43 spike overlapping peptide pool stimulation. CDR3 sequence: CASSPRDGGPREQYF. The CDR3 DNA reads TGTGCCAGCTCACCACGTGACGGGGGGCCGCGAGAGCAGTACTTC.